Below, one TCR beta chain is given with its context. Via MiXCR, TCRdb re-called the reads, giving one row per CDR3 protein. The data show about 140,000 distinct CDR3 sequences, 5% to 6.5% seen once. This CDR3 comprises 12 residues. Germline lookup yields CDR1 LGHDT and CDR2 YNNKEL (reference sequence). V dropped 2 bases and J dropped 7 bases, with 8 bases sitting between them. This specimen comes from a study of T cell repertoires in cytomegalovirus infection. Input material: PBMCs. This clonotype was sampled from a human donor in good health (CMV status not recorded). Some clones in this sample may be carry-over from other donors' samples. The V and J genes are TRBV3-1 and TRBJ1-1; no firm D call. The CDR3 nucleotides are TGTGCCAGCAGCCAATGGGGTGGTGAAGCTTTCTTT. It encodes CASSQWGGEAFF. The full variable domain, completed using reference TRBV3-1 and TRBJ1-1, is DTAVSQTPKYLVTQMGNDKSIKCEQNLGHDTMYWYKQDSKKFLKIMFSYNNKELIINETVPNRFSPKSPDKAHLNLHINSLELGDSAVYFCASSQWGGEAFFGQGTRLTVV.